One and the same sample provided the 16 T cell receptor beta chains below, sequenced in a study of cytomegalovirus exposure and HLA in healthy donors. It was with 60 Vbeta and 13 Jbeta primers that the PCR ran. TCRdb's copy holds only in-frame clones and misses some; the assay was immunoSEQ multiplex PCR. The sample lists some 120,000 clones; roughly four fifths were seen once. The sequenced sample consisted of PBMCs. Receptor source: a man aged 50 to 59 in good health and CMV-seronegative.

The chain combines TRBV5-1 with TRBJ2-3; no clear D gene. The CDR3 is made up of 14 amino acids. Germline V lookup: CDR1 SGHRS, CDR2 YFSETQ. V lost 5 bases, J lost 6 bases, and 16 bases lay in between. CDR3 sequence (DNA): TGCGCCAGCAGAGAAAGTAGTTTGTATGATACGCAGTATTTT. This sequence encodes CASRESSLYDTQYF.

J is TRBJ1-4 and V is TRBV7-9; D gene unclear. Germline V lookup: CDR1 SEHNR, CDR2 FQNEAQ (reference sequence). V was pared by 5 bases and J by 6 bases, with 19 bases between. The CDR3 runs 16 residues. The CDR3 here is CASSPAKSVLDEKLFF. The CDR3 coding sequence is TGTGCCAGCAGCCCAGCTAAGTCGGTCCTAGATGAAAAACTGTTTTTT.

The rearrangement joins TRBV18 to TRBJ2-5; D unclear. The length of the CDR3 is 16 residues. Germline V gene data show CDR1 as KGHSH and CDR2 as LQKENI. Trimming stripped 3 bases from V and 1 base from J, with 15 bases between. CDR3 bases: TGTGCCAGCTCACCCCAAACGGCGGTTTTCCAAGAGACCCAGTACTTC. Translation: CASSPQTAVFQETQYF.

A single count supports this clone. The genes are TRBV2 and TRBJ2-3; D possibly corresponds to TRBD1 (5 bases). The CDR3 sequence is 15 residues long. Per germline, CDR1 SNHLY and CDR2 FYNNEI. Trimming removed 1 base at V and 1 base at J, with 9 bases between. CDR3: CASSEVDTGTDTQYF. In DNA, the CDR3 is TGTGCCAGCAGTGAAGTGGACACCGGCACAGATACGCAGTATTTT.

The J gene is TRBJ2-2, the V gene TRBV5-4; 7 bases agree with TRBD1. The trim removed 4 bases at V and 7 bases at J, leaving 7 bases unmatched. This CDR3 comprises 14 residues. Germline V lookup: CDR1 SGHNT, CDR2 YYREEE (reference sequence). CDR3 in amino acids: CASSLPQGDGELFF. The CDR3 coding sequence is TGTGCCAGCAGCCTCCCCCAGGGGGACGGGGAGCTGTTTTTT. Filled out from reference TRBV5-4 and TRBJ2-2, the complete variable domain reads ETGVTQSPTHLIKTRGQQVTLRCSSQSGHNTVSWYQQALGQGPQFIFQYYREEENGRGNFPPRFSGLQFPNYSSELNVNALELDDSALYLCASSLPQGDGELFFGEGSRLTVL.

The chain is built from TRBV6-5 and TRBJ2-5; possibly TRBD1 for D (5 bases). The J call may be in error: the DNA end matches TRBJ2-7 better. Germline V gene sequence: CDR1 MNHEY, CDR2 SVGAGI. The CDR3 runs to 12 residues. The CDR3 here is CASRRGSYEQYF. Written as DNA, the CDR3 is TGTGCCAGCAGAAGGGGTTCCTACGAGCAGTACTTC.

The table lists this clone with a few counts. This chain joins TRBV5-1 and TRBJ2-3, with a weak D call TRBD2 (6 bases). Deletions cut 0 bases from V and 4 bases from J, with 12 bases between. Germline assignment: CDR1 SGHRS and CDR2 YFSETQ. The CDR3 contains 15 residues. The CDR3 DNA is TGCGCCAGCAGCTTGGGAAACGGGGGATCAGATACGCAGTATTTT. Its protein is CASSLGNGGSDTQYF.

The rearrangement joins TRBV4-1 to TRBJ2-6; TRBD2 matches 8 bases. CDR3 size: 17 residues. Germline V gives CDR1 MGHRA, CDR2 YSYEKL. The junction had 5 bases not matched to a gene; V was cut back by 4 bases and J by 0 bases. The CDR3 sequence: CASSPREGISGANVLTF. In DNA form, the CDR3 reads TGCGCCAGCAGCCCTCGGGAGGGAATCTCTGGGGCCAACGTCCTGACTTTC.

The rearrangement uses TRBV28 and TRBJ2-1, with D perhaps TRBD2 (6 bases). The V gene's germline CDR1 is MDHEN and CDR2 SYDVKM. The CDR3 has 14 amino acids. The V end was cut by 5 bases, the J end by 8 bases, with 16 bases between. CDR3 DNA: TGTGCCAGCAGTCCCCCCGCCCGGGGGTATGAGCAGTTCTTC. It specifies CASSPPARGYEQFF.

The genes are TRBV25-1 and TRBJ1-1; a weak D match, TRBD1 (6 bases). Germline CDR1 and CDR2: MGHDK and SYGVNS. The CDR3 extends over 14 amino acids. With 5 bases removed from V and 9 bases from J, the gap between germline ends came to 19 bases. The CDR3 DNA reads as TGTGCCAGCAGTACCCTGGGAGGGGGGATGAAAGCTTTCTTT. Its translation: CASSTLGGGMKAFF.

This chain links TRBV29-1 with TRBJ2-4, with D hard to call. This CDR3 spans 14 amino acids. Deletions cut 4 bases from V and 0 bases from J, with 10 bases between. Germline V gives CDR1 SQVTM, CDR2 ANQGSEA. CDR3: CSVAPTVAKNIQYF. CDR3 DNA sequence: TGCAGCGTTGCACCGACTGTAGCCAAAAACATTCAGTACTTC.

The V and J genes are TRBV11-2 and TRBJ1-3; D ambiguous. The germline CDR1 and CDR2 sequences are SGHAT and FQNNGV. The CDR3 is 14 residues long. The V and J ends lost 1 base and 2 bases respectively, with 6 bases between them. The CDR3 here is CASSLGLTGNTIYF. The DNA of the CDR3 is TGTGCCAGCAGCTTAGGACTGACTGGAAACACCATATATTTT.

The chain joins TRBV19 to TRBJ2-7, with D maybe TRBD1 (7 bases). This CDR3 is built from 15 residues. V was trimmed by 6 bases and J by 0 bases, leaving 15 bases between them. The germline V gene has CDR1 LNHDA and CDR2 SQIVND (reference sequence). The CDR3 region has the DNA TGTGCCAGTAGCGGGGGACAGCGAGACTCCTACGAGCAGTACTTC. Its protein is CASSGGQRDSYEQYF.

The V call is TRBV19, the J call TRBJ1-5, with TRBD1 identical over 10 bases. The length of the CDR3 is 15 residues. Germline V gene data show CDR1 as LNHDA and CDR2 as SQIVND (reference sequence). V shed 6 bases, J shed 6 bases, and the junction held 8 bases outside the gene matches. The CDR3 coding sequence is TGTGCCAGTAGACCTACCGGGACAGGGGTTCAGCCCCAGCATTTT. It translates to CASRPTGTGVQPQHF.

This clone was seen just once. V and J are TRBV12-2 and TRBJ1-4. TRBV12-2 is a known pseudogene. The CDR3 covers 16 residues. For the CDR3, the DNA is TGTGCAAGTCGCTTACCGATCTGGGAGTTTAATGAAAAACTGTTTTTT. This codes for CASRLPIWEFNEKLFF.

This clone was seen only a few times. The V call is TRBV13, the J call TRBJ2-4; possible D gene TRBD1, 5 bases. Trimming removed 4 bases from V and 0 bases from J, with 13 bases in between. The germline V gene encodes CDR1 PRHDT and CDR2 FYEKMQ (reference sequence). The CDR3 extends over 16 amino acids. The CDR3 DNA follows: TGTGCCAGCAGCTCCCGACAGACCCTAGCCAAAAACATTCAGTACTTC. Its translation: CASSSRQTLAKNIQYF.